These 10 T cell receptor beta chains were all obtained from the same sample, sequenced in a study of blood T cell repertoires in COVID-19. The data were produced by immunoSEQ multiplex PCR, yet TCRdb's version contains in-frame clones alone and is incomplete. The sample has about 150,000 clones, 89% seen once. Sequencing was done on a sample of peripheral blood. The origin of the receptors is a man aged 55 to 69 with acute or convalescent COVID-19.

The genes are TRBV4-1 and TRBJ2-5, with 7 nucleotides matching TRBD1. This CDR3 region has 13 residues. Germline V gene sequence: CDR1 MGHRA, CDR2 YSYEKL. The CDR3 sequence is CASGQGVMETQYF. CDR3 DNA: TGCGCTTCTGGGCAGGGGGTGATGGAGACCCAGTACTTC.

The genes are TRBV9 and TRBJ2-6, with unresolved D. Germline CDR1 is SGDLS and CDR2 is YYNGEE. The CDR3 runs 14 residues. V was shortened by 3 bases and J by 0 bases, with 4 bases between the two germline ends. Here the CDR3 DNA reads TGTGCCAGCAGCGGTCTCTCTGGGGCCAACGTCCTGACTTTC. This encodes CASSGLSGANVLTF.

The V gene is TRBV18, the J gene TRBJ2-3; TRBD2 matches 9 bases. CDR3 length equals 16 residues. V lost 2 bases to trimming and J lost 2 bases; unmatched junction nucleotides: 5. CDR1 and CDR2 (germline): KGHSH, LQKENI. CDR3 coding DNA: TGTGCCAGCTCACCAGGGAGCGGGGGGATCACAGATACGCAGTATTTT. Amino acid sequence: CASSPGSGGITDTQYF.

The chain combines TRBV27 with TRBJ1-4, with TRBD1 as a possible D gene (6 bases). The CDR3 sequence is 13 residues long. Trimming cost V 3 bases and J 5 bases, with 7 bases left between them. Germline CDR1 MNHEY, CDR2 SMNVEV (reference sequence). Here the CDR3 DNA reads TGTGCCAGCAGTTTGCAGGGGAATGAAAAACTGTTTTTT. Its protein is CASSLQGNEKLFF.

This clone was seen only once. The genes are TRBV11-2 and TRBJ1-1, with 7 positions matching TRBD1. The CDR3 extends over 13 amino acids. Germline CDR1 and CDR2: SGHAT and FQNNGV. V lost 3 bases to trimming and J lost 8 bases; unmatched junction nucleotides: 6. CDR3 sequence (DNA): TGTGCCAGCAGCTTCCCACGGGACAGCGAAGCTTTCTTT. This encodes CASSFPRDSEAFF.

The J gene is TRBJ1-6, the V gene TRBV5-6; the D gene is possibly TRBD1 (6 bases). CDR1 and CDR2 from the germline V gene are SGHDT and YYEEEE. The CDR3 loop spans 14 amino acids. V was clipped by 6 bases and J by 6 bases, with 13 bases between them. Written as DNA, the CDR3 is TGTGCCAGCAAGGACAGCCTGACTAATTCACCCCTCCACTTT. This encodes CASKDSLTNSPLHF.

The rearrangement uses TRBV4-1 and TRBJ1-2; tentatively, D is TRBD1 (5 bases). The CDR3 length is 18 residues. CDR1 MGHRA and CDR2 YSYEKL come from the germline V gene. Trimming stripped 1 base from V and 0 bases from J, with 18 bases between. The CDR3 is CASSQVYGGTISNYGYTF. Written as DNA, the CDR3 is TGCGCCAGCAGCCAAGTATATGGCGGGACGATCTCTAACTATGGCTACACCTTC.

The chain links TRBV10-1 to TRBJ1-1; D gene uncertain. V was clipped by 0 bases and J by 11 bases, with 10 bases between them. The CDR3 runs 12 residues. Germline-derived CDR1 and CDR2 are WNHNN and SYGVQD (reference sequence). CDR3 in DNA: TGCGCCAGCAGTGAGTCGACCGGGTTTGCTTTCTTT. Translating gives CASSESTGFAFF.

This clone was recorded once. This sequence joins TRBV4-3 and TRBJ1-4, with TRBD1 as a possible D gene (6 bases). CDR3 length equals 14 residues. Deletions cut 4 bases from V and 11 bases from J, with 17 bases between. Per germline, CDR1 LGHNA and CDR2 YSLEER. The CDR3 nucleotides read TGCGCCAGCAGCCCTACCGGGACATTTGCCAAACTGTTTTTT. This sequence encodes CASSPTGTFAKLFF.

The rearrangement links TRBV12-5 to TRBJ1-3; 7 bases map to TRBD1. The V and J ends lost 5 bases and 6 bases, in that order; junction bases with no gene match: 7. There are 14 residues in the CDR3. Germline values: CDR1 LGHNT, CDR2 FRNRAP. The chain's CDR3 is CASGTGQVANTIYF. CDR3 sequence (DNA): TGTGCTAGTGGTACCGGACAGGTTGCAAACACCATATATTTT.